Listed below are T cell receptor beta chains from one sample, sequenced in a study of T cell responses to AZD1222 COVID-19 vaccine. This table comes from immunoSEQ multiplex PCR, and its TCRdb copy is limited to in-frame clones, with some not included. The sample yields roughly 110,000 clones, about 90% seen once. The specimen was peripheral blood, collected 28 days after the second AZD1222 dose. The receptor source for this set is an adult who received the AZD1222 COVID-19 vaccine. Both conserved end residues are part of each CDR3. A clone size is listed for some rows: how often the clone was seen (once, few, many), or a class if it is expanded.

CDR3aa	v_gene	abundance
CASSSRPGGLANTGELFF	TRBV11-3	.
CASSVGLGPYEQYF	TRBV9	.
CASAGATNEKLFF	TRBV6-5	.
CASSGTPTVGNTEAFF	TRBV2	.
CASSFSGDSYEQYF	TRBV7-2	.
CASSQKTGLAGTYNEQFF	TRBV4-1	.
CASSLDGGEAQPQHF	TRBV5-1	.
CASILKGAENIQYF	TRBV6-5	.
CASSLGVDSNQPQHF	TRBV19	few
CASSQGSGELAKNIQYF	TRBV4-1	.
CASSLTSGGTLTDTQYF	TRBV5-1	.
CASSPGQGAYQPQHF	TRBV19	.
CASGQRRGALYEQYF	TRBV10-1	.
CASSPGQGYLDTGELFF	TRBV11-2	.
CASSIMPAIAGNTIYF	TRBV19	once
CATSLNTEAFF	TRBV15	.
CASSLGPGNNEQFF	TRBV11-3	.
CASRPSGSFGNTIYF	TRBV6-5	.
CASSFEGVPGGSYNEQFF	TRBV12-1	.
CATSSTSGAFNEQFF	TRBV15	few
CASSINLGANEKLFF	TRBV19	once
CASSWREYGYTF	TRBV5-6	.
CASKHATGGEQYF	TRBV21-1	.
CASSEVLGQSYGYTF	TRBV2	.
CSVVSGGLSYEQYF	TRBV29-1	.
CASQYSGGLNEQFF	TRBV6-6	.
CASSSRGFGYNEQFF	TRBV7-7	.
CASSLEASGVLDTQYF	TRBV5-1	.
CASSTGTASNEQFF	TRBV11-2	.
CASSLAGSTDTQYF	TRBV11-2	.
CASRGAGDTEAFF	TRBV11-2	.
CSVRRGTGGYNEQFF	TRBV29-1	.
CASRGARTGLNEKLFF	TRBV5-1	once
CASSPGSIYQPQHF	TRBV27	.
CASSLALGDYTF	TRBV12-3/TRBV12-4	.
CASSLQNNEQFF	TRBV11-3	few
CASSPRQGYNSPLHF	TRBV7-9	.
CASRSTGGDEQFF	TRBV7-9	.
CASSLTSSGGKYIQYF	TRBV7-9	.
CASTRSDCLHYGYTF	TRBV3-1/TRBV3-2	.
CASSLGGGRNSNQPQHF	TRBV13	.
CASSLFGTGPASGNTIYF	TRBV7-8	.
CASTASSYNSPLHF	TRBV27	.
CASSLTAGGGINQPQHF	TRBV5-5	.
CASSQVDNGLIWYGYTF	TRBV3-1/TRBV3-2	many
CASSSAGTYEQYF	TRBV7-3	.
CASSPSETQYF	TRBV7-9	.
CASSLGGGYYGYTF	TRBV13	.
CASSLNPLGSGEQFF	TRBV6-5	.
CASSRTALEQYF	TRBV6-5	.
CASSLGGSGANVLTF	TRBV18	once
CASSLAGGAREQYF	TRBV3-1/TRBV3-2	.
CASSPPRGNSPLHF	TRBV18	.